The 10 T cell receptor beta chains below come from one sample, sequenced in a study of OX40 agonist ivuxolimab in advanced cancers. Sequencing used immunoSEQ multiplex PCR; TCRdb keeps in-frame clones, though not all of them. This table has approximately 54,000 clones, around 90% appearing once. The source was CD4+ or CD8+ T cells sorted from blood, collected in a trial of the OX40 agonist ivuxolimab. The receptors here all came from an adult with an advanced solid tumor such as melanoma, head and neck, liver or kidney cancer.

This sequence joins TRBV29-1 and TRBJ2-1, with D possibly matching TRBD1 (5 bases). Trimming took 6 bases from V and 3 from J, leaving 6 bases between them. CDR1 and CDR2 (germline): SQVTM, ANQGSEA. The CDR3 covers 11 residues. CDR3 DNA: TGCAGCGTAAGGGGCTACAATGAGCAGTTCTTC. Its protein is CSVRGYNEQFF.

V is TRBV5-4 and J is TRBJ2-3; D is possibly TRBD1 (6 bases). This CDR3 has 17 amino acids. Germline CDR1 is SGHNT and CDR2 is YYREEE (reference sequence). Trimming removed 3 bases from V and 6 bases from J, with 23 bases in between. The CDR3 DNA reads as TGTGCCAGCAGCTACGATGGTGGGGCAGGGGATGTGGATACGCAGTATTTT. Encoded protein: CASSYDGGAGDVDTQYF.

Here the CDR3 DNA reads TGTGCCAGCAGTTTTCGACTGGGACATCTAAGAGCCAAAAACATTCAGTACTTC. The encoded protein is CASSFRLGHLRAKNIQYF. The chain links TRBV28 to TRBJ2-4, with a possible D match to TRBD1 (6 bases). The CDR3 loop spans 18 amino acids. The germline CDR1 and CDR2 sequences are MDHEN and SYDVKM. V was shortened by 3 bases and J by 0 bases, with 18 bases between the two germline ends.

V is TRBV19 and J is TRBJ2-2; the D is unclear. This CDR3 contains 17 residues. Trimming removed 0 bases from V and 8 bases from J, with 19 bases in between. CDR1 and CDR2 from the germline V gene are LNHDA and SQIVND (reference sequence). The CDR3 DNA reads as TGTGCCAGTAGTATAGATCTCGACTTCGTGTATGTGGGGGAGCTGTTTTTT. As protein: CASSIDLDFVYVGELFF. The variable domain in full, with the rest retrieved from reference TRBV19 and TRBJ2-2, is DGGITQSPKYLFRKEGQNVTLSCEQNLNHDAMYWYRQDPGQGLRLIYYSQIVNDFQKGDIAEGYSVSREKKESFPLTVTSAQKNPTAFYLCASSIDLDFVYVGELFFGEGSRLTVL.

This chain connects TRBV11-2 to TRBJ1-2, with D possibly matching TRBD1 (6 bases). Trimming removed 0 bases from V and 4 bases from J, with 15 bases in between. This CDR3 has 16 amino acids. Germline CDR1 reads SGHAT; CDR2 reads FQNNGV. CDR3 amino acids: CASSLDAGDFFYGYTF. CDR3 sequence (DNA): TGTGCCAGCAGCTTAGACGCAGGGGATTTCTTCTATGGCTACACCTTC. Complete variable domain (other parts from reference TRBV11-2 and TRBJ1-2): EAGVAQSPRYKIIEKRQSVAFWCNPISGHATLYWYQQILGQGPKLLIQFQNNGVVDDSQLPKDRFSAERLKGVDSTLKIQPAKLEDSAVYLCASSLDAGDFFYGYTFGSGTRLTVV.

As DNA, the CDR3 is TGCAGTGCTAGGTACCCCGGGGAGCTGTTTTTT. It encodes CSARYPGELFF. The J gene is TRBJ2-2, the V gene TRBV20-1; no definite D call. V was trimmed by 3 bases and J by 6 bases, leaving 5 bases between them. CDR1 DFQATT and CDR2 SNEGSKA come from the germline V gene (reference sequence). The CDR3 has 11 residues.

CDR3 in amino acids: CASSMTSGEAFF. The CDR3 DNA reads as TGTGCCAGTAGTATGACGAGTGGTGAAGCTTTCTTT. The chain carries TRBV19 and TRBJ1-1, with D hard to call. Germline lookup yields CDR1 LNHDA and CDR2 SQIVND (reference sequence). V was pared by 3 bases and J by 7 bases, with 9 bases between. This CDR3 region has 12 residues.

The chain couples TRBV19 to TRBJ1-2; 8 bases are shared with TRBD1. CDR1 and CDR2 (germline): LNHDA, SQIVND (reference sequence). The CDR3 has 12 amino acids. The V gene end was trimmed by 5 bases and the J gene end by 8 bases; junction bases not matched to a gene: 4. This chain's CDR3 is CASSPDRVGYTF. The DNA for the CDR3 is TGTGCCAGTAGTCCGGACAGGGTCGGCTACACCTTC.

V is TRBV27 and J is TRBJ2-5; D uncertain. Germline V gene data show CDR1 as MNHEY and CDR2 as SMNVEV (reference sequence). This CDR3 is 11 amino acids long. V gave up 6 bases and J gave up 5 bases, with 7 bases separating them. CDR3 sequence: CASRLMETQYF. The CDR3, as DNA: TGTGCCAGCAGGCTAATGGAGACCCAGTACTTC.

The chain couples TRBV18 to TRBJ2-7, with D perhaps matching TRBD2 (6 bases). Germline loops: CDR1 KGHSH, CDR2 LQKENI. The V and J ends lost 3 bases and 0 bases respectively, with 9 bases between them. CDR3 length: 14 amino acids. CDR3 region: CASSPEGSSYEQYF. The CDR3 DNA follows: TGTGCCAGCTCACCGGAGGGAAGCTCCTACGAGCAGTACTTC.